Sequencing of this T cell receptor (beta chain) was carried out in a study of T cell responses to AZD1222 COVID-19 vaccine. Study in general: Timing groups of about 4 and about 12 weeks for second doses were pooled. Study observations and caveats: Spike-specific TCR breadth and depth grew following two AZD1222 doses. The study reported that nearly half of spike-specific TCRs target unmutated variant regions. It should be noted that donors were predominantly white British and more often female, and clonal diversity was possibly underestimated.

Sequenced by immunoSEQ multiplex PCR; TCRdb stores in-frame clones only, minus some. The sample includes about 190,000 clones, roughly 88% of them seen just once. Comments on this clone: No antigen is known for it.

The clonotype was recovered from an adult in good health. Sequencing used peripheral blood, obtained on day 0 of AZD1222 vaccination.

The CDR3 loop reads CASSLGGLNEQFF. DNA of the CDR3: TGTGCCAGCAGCTTAGGGGGATTGAATGAGCAGTTCTTC. The chain joins TRBV7-9 to TRBJ2-1; D gene unclear. V shed 1 base and J shed 7 bases, with 8 bases lying between them. Germline CDR1 is SEHNR and CDR2 is FQNEAQ (reference sequence). This CDR3 contains 13 residues.